The T cell receptor beta chain described here comes from a study of shared clonotypes between healthy human individuals. Whole-study findings and limits: Clonotype sharing levels among donors were expected to vary with sequencing depth. Naive subsets generally had larger estimated richness than memory subsets.

Remarks on this clone: Antigen unknown.

TCRdb's table, derived via immunoSEQ multiplex PCR, lists solely in-frame clones and lacks some. The sample holds 800,000 to 950,000 clones, around 96% seen once. Naive CD8 cells comprised CD45RO-negative, CCR7-positively selected cells, excluding terminally differentiated effector memory CD45RA+ cells. The study enrolled healthy HIV-negative adults without recent acute infections or vaccinations as donors. The trim removed 6 bases at V and 4 bases at J, leaving 6 bases unmatched. Germline loops: CDR1 LNHNV, CDR2 YYDKDF (reference sequence). This CDR3 is 14 amino acids long. This chain uses TRBV15 with TRBJ1-5; 7 bases are a match to TRBD1. Sequencing used naive CD8+ T cells sorted from blood. This TCR was recovered from a man aged 25 to 40 in good health. The CDR3: CATRPRDRNQPQHF. In DNA, the CDR3 is TGTGCCACCAGGCCCAGGGACAGAAATCAGCCCCAGCATTTT.